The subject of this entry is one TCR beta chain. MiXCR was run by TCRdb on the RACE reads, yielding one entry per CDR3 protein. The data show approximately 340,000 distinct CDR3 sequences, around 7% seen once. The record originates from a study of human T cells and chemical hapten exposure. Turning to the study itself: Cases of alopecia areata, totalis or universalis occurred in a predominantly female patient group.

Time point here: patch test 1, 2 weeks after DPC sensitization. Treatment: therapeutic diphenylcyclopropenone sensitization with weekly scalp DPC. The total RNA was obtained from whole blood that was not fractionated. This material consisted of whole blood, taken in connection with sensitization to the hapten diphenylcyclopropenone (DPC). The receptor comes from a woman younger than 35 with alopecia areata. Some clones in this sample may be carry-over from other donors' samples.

The CDR3 bases are TGTGCCAGCAGCTTGGATCTAAATTTAGCCAAAAACATTCAGTACTTC. This gives the protein CASSLDLNLAKNIQYF. The V call is TRBV5-4, the J call TRBJ2-4; unclear D gene. The germline V gene encodes CDR1 SGHNT and CDR2 YYREEE (reference sequence). The ends were cut back, 0 bases at V and 0 bases at J, with 10 bases in the middle. The CDR3 sequence is 16 residues long.